This T cell receptor (beta chain) was retrieved from a study of blood T cell repertoires in COVID-19. Per germline, CDR1 SNHLY and CDR2 FYNNEI. The CDR3 runs to 14 residues. After removal of 9 bases from V and 1 base from J, the junction contained 3 bases not matched to a gene. Cohort 3 donors counted as recovered after two negative PCRs, clearance, or resolved symptoms. Sequenced by immunoSEQ multiplex PCR; TCRdb stores in-frame clones only, minus some. In the table there are approximately 170,000 clones, around 82% of which are singletons. The rearrangement joins TRBV2 to TRBJ2-1; 10 bases align to TRBD2. Sequencing was done on a sample of PBMCs or T cells enriched from blood (not recorded which). The TCR comes from a man in his forties or fifties who had recovered from COVID-19. The CDR3 loop is CARSGGASYNEQFF. The CDR3 nucleotides are TGTGCCAGGAGCGGGGGGGCTTCCTACAATGAGCAGTTCTTC.